These 22 T cell receptor beta chains were sequenced from one sample in a study of shared clonotypes between healthy human individuals. The protocol was immunoSEQ multiplex PCR, while the TCRdb copy is restricted to in-frame clones and leaves out a portion. The sample includes over 2 million clones, 85% to 95% of them seen just once. The material sequenced was naive CD4+ T cells from PBMCs. As for subset: CD45RA+ positively selected. These receptors originate from a man aged 18 to 30 in good health. Some clones in this sample may be carry-over from other donors' samples.

This chain joins TRBV2 and TRBJ2-1; perhaps TRBD2 as D (5 bases). V was shortened by 5 bases and J by 6 bases, with 8 bases between the two germline ends. Germline lookup yields CDR1 SNHLY and CDR2 FYNNEI. This CDR3 is 12 amino acids long. Written as DNA, the CDR3 is TGTGCCAGCAGTCTAGCCGCCAATGAGCAGTTCTTC. It is translated as CASSLAANEQFF.

The CDR3 region is CARGQGQGEQYF. The DNA for the CDR3 is TGTGCCAGGGGACAGGGACAGGGCGAGCAGTACTTC. The genes are TRBV2 and TRBJ2-7; 9 bases are shared with TRBD1. The CDR3 length is 12 residues. V lost 9 bases and J lost 6; bases outside the gene matches: 6. CDR1 is SNHLY, CDR2 FYNNEI, per germline.

This chain joins TRBV4-1 and TRBJ1-4; the D is unclear. Germline values: CDR1 MGHRA, CDR2 YSYEKL. Trimming removed 1 base at V and 10 bases at J, with 13 bases between. The CDR3 covers 14 residues. For the CDR3, the DNA is TGCGCCAGCAGCCAAGCTCTGAGGGTCGGAAAACTGTTTTTT. This encodes CASSQALRVGKLFF.

For the CDR3, the DNA is TGTGCCAGCAGCTTAGGACGGACCGGCAATCAGCCCCAGCATTTT. Protein sequence: CASSLGRTGNQPQHF. The chain employs TRBV7-9 and TRBJ1-5; D unresolved. The CDR3 sequence is 15 residues long. CDR1 is SEHNR and CDR2 is FQNEAQ in the germline V gene (reference sequence). The V and J ends lost 1 base and 2 bases respectively, with 9 bases between them. Looking up the rest from reference TRBV7-9 and TRBJ1-5 gives the full variable domain: DTGVSQNPRHKITKRGQNVTFRCDPISEHNRLYWYRQTLGQGPEFLTYFQNEAQLEKSRLLSDRFSAERPKGSFSTLEIQRTEQGDSAMYLCASSLGRTGNQPQHFGDGTRLSIL.

The chain employs TRBV11-3 and TRBJ2-7, with TRBD2 matching over 7 bases. With V trimmed by 3 bases and J by 1 base, 9 bases remained unmatched. Germline V gene data show CDR1 as SGHNT and CDR2 as YENEEA. CDR3 length: 16 amino acids. This CDR3 is CASSFSSGGPSYEQYF. The CDR3 DNA is TGTGCCAGCAGCTTCAGTTCGGGGGGTCCGTCCTACGAGCAGTACTTC.

On this clone itself: The sample carries other DNA sequences with the same CDR3. The chain couples TRBV29-1 to TRBJ2-3; tentatively, D is TRBD2 (7 bases). In germline, CDR1 is SQVTM, CDR2 ANQGSEA. This CDR3 comprises 12 residues. Trimming removed 6 bases at V and 3 bases at J, with 10 bases between. CDR3 coding DNA: TGCAGCGTCGAGGGGGGGACAGATACGCAGTATTTT. The encoded protein is CSVEGGTDTQYF.

A note on this clone: A single base separates this from a much larger clone, so it may be a read error. Other nucleotide sequences in the sample specify the same CDR3. The rearrangement links TRBV7-3 to TRBJ2-1, with D tentatively TRBD2 (5 bases). This CDR3 spans 12 amino acids. The V end lost 3 bases, the J end lost 7 bases, and 7 bases lay between the germline ends. CDR1 is SGHTA and CDR2 is FQGTGA in the germline V gene. Here the CDR3 DNA reads TGTGCCAGCAGCTTGCGCGGGAATGAGCAGTTCTTC. It specifies CASSLRGNEQFF.

Only one count was recorded for this clone. The rearrangement uses TRBV5-1 and TRBJ1-4, with 7 bases lining up with TRBD1. Germline values: CDR1 SGHRS, CDR2 YFSETQ. The CDR3 has 12 residues. Unmatched junction bases numbered 3, after V lost 5 bases and J lost 8 bases. The DNA of the CDR3 is TGCGCCAGCAGGGGGGACAGCGAAAAACTGTTTTTT. Its protein product is CASRGDSEKLFF.

The rearrangement uses TRBV18 and TRBJ1-5, with D possibly TRBD1 on 6 matching bases. Trimming took off 8 bases at V and 0 bases at J, with 14 bases between the two ends. The germline V gene has CDR1 KGHSH and CDR2 LQKENI. The CDR3 is 15 residues long. CDR3 amino acids: CASTQQGNSNQPQHF. The CDR3 DNA reads TGTGCCAGCACCCAACAGGGAAATAGCAATCAGCCCCAGCATTTT.

This rearrangement joins TRBV7-6 to TRBJ2-7; D could derive from TRBD1 or TRBD2 (5 bases each). The V and J ends lost 5 bases and 5 bases respectively, with 19 bases between them. Germline V gene data show CDR1 as SGHVS and CDR2 as FNYEAQ. There are 15 residues in the CDR3. This chain's CDR3 is CASSQSPGRSHEQYF. DNA for the CDR3: TGTGCCAGCAGCCAAAGTCCGGGGCGGAGCCACGAGCAGTACTTC.

The gene calls are TRBV19 and TRBJ1-5; 8 bases map to TRBD1. Unmatched junction bases numbered 9, after V lost 7 bases and J lost 4 bases. The CDR3 extends over 15 amino acids. Germline V gene lookup returns CDR1 LNHDA and CDR2 SQIVND (reference sequence). The CDR3 sequence is CASTPGQEINQPQHF. DNA for the CDR3: TGTGCCAGTACACCGGGACAGGAGATTAATCAGCCCCAGCATTTT.

The V call is TRBV2, the J call TRBJ2-7, with TRBD1 matching over 11 bases. Germline CDR1 is SNHLY and CDR2 is FYNNEI. The CDR3 is 13 residues long. Trimming removed 9 bases from V and 4 bases from J; junction bases left unmatched: 5. As DNA, the CDR3 is TGTGCCAGGGGGGACAGGGGGTCTTACGAGCAGTACTTC. Translated, it gives CARGDRGSYEQYF.

The chain recombines TRBV15 with TRBJ1-2, with TRBD1 matching over 11 bases. CDR3 length equals 16 residues. Trimming at V came to 2 bases and at J to 8 bases, leaving 10 bases not matched to a gene. Germline CDR1 and CDR2: LNHNV and YYDKDF (reference sequence). The CDR3 loop is CATSRLPGQGAEGYTF. CDR3 coding DNA: TGTGCCACCAGCAGACTACCCGGACAGGGGGCGGAGGGCTACACCTTC.

The V gene is TRBV5-4, the J gene TRBJ2-7; the match to TRBD2 covers 12 bases. The ends lost 4 bases at V and 0 bases at J; junction bases unmatched: 5. Per the germline V gene, CDR1 is SGHNT and CDR2 is YYREEE (reference sequence). The CDR3 is made up of 16 amino acids. CDR3: CASSRGTSGPSYEQYF. The CDR3 coding sequence is TGTGCCAGCAGCCGGGGGACTAGCGGGCCCTCCTACGAGCAGTACTTC.

The rearrangement links TRBV7-9 to TRBJ2-7; D unresolved. Trimming took 6 bases from V and 3 from J, leaving 12 bases between them. Per the germline V gene, CDR1 is SEHNR and CDR2 is FQNEAQ (reference sequence). This CDR3 has 13 amino acids. DNA for the CDR3: TGTGCCAGCAGTAAAGGCATACTCTACGAGCAGTACTTC. Translation: CASSKGILYEQYF.

About this clone: The same CDR3 arises from other DNA sequences in this sample as well. V and J are TRBV5-1 and TRBJ2-5, with 8 bases identical to TRBD2. There are 15 residues in the CDR3. The J segment lost 5 bases and the V segment lost 3 bases, leaving 9 bases of the junction unmatched. The germline gives CDR1 SGHRS, CDR2 YFSETQ. CDR3 nucleotides: TGCGCCAGCAGCTCGGGAGGGCTAGCGGGCGAGACCCAGTACTTC. Translated: CASSSGGLAGETQYF. The full variable domain, with the rest looked up from reference TRBV5-1 and TRBJ2-5, is KAGVTQTPRYLIKTRGQQVTLSCSPISGHRSVSWYQQTPGQGLQFLFEYFSETQRNKGNFPGRFSGRQFSNSRSEMNVSTLELGDSALYLCASSSGGLAGETQYFGPGTRLLVL.

The V gene is TRBV27, the J gene TRBJ2-7; TRBD2 is a possible D gene (5 bases). The V and J ends lost 2 bases and 3 bases respectively, with 11 bases between them. The CDR3 totals 14 residues. Germline loops: CDR1 MNHEY, CDR2 SMNVEV (reference sequence). CDR3 amino acids: CASSLRRSSYEQYF. CDR3 DNA sequence: TGTGCCAGCAGTTTACGGAGGTCCAGCTACGAGCAGTACTTC.

The V gene is TRBV11-2, the J gene TRBJ2-5; D may be TRBD1 (5 bases). Germline V CDR1 and CDR2: SGHAT, FQNNGV. V was cut by 0 bases and J by 5 bases, with 13 bases left in between. The CDR3 contains 15 residues. The CDR3 nucleotides are TGTGCCAGCAGCTTAGATCCTAGGACACTGGAGACCCAGTACTTC. Its translation is CASSLDPRTLETQYF.

The chain joins TRBV30 to TRBJ1-2; the D is unclear. The length of the CDR3 is 13 residues. Trimming took 5 bases from V and 8 from J, leaving 18 bases between them. The germline V gene encodes CDR1 GTSNPN and CDR2 SVGIG (reference sequence). The CDR3 DNA is TGTGCCTGGGAGGAAACAGTAGGTGGGGGCTACACCTTC. Amino acids: CAWEETVGGGYTF.

The CDR3 reads CSLFQTSSGTDTQYF. The CDR3 DNA reads TGCAGCCTTTTTCAGACTAGCTCGGGAACAGATACGCAGTATTTT. The chain employs TRBV29-1 and TRBJ2-3; 7 bases match TRBD2. The CDR3 sequence is 15 residues long. Germline lookup yields CDR1 SQVTM and CDR2 ANQGSEA. V was pared by 8 bases and J by 3 bases, with 14 bases of the junction left unmatched.

The rearrangement links TRBV2 to TRBJ2-3; D gene unclear. The V gene's germline CDR1 is SNHLY and CDR2 FYNNEI. Trimming took 4 bases from V and 3 from J, leaving 11 bases between them. The CDR3 is made up of 14 amino acids. The CDR3, as DNA: TGTGCCAGCAGTGCAAGACCCACGACAGATACGCAGTATTTT. This encodes CASSARPTTDTQYF. Full variable domain (outside the CDR3, taken from reference TRBV2 and TRBJ2-3): EPEVTQTPSHQVTQMGQEVILRCVPISNHLYFYWYRQILGQKVEFLVSFYNNEISEKSEIFDDQFSVERPDGSNFTLKIRSTKLEDSAMYFCASSARPTTDTQYFGPGTRLTVL.

This chain connects TRBV27 to TRBJ1-2; tentative D call: TRBD1 (6 bases). This CDR3 region has 14 residues. Trimming cost V 6 bases and J 8 bases, with 19 bases left between them. Germline lookup yields CDR1 MNHEY and CDR2 SMNVEV (reference sequence). CDR3 amino acids: CASSLTHPQGGYTF. CDR3 nucleotide sequence: TGTGCCAGCAGCCTGACCCATCCTCAGGGGGGCTACACCTTC.